Sequencing of this T cell receptor beta chain was carried out in a study of radiation and T cells in renal cell carcinoma. About the research overall: Nephrectomy followed 15 Gy stereotactic body radiation by 4 weeks.

Time point indicated: baseline pretreatment blood. Treatment specified: 15 Gy SBRT to primary tumor, nephrectomy 4 weeks later. The germline CDR1 and CDR2 sequences are SGHTA and FQGNSA. This CDR3 comprises 15 residues. The V end was cut by 1 base, the J end by 1 base, with 10 bases between. As concerns this clone: Its antigen is not known.

Whole-study results and caveats: From baseline, blood top tumor clonotypes peaked at 2 weeks post-radiation.

Method: immunoSEQ multiplex PCR; TCRdb's copy keeps in-frame clones and lacks some. The sample has roughly 150,000 clones, 88% seen once. Specimen: blood, collected from a patient whose treatment included radiotherapy and nephrectomy. The chain employs TRBV7-2 and TRBJ2-5; the D is unclear. The TCR was taken from a woman aged 70-85 years with renal cell carcinoma. The DNA for the CDR3 is TGTGCCAGCAGCTTAGTAGGGTCGACCCAAGAGACCCAGTACTTC. Amino acids: CASSLVGSTQETQYF. The complete variable domain, with remaining parts taken from reference TRBV7-2 and TRBJ2-5, reads GAGVSQSPSNKVTEKGKDVELRCDPISGHTALYWYRQSLGQGLEFLIYFQGNSAPDKSGLPSDRFSAERTGGSVSTLTIQRTQQEDSAVYLCASSLVGSTQETQYFGPGTRLLVL.